This T cell receptor (beta chain) derives from a study of regulatory T cells in long-lasting Graves disease. Across the study: Persistent cases were those of Graves' disease that involved over 5 years of antithyroid drugs with positive TSH receptor antibodies.

The germline CDR1 and CDR2 sequences are MGHRA and YSYEKL. CDR3 length equals 17 residues. The V and J ends lost 2 bases and 0 bases respectively, with 13 bases between them. Stated time point: persistent/refractory GD, antithyroid drugs over 5 years with positive TRAb. Preparation of the TCR library used RNA extracted from PBMCs. Assembly of TCR beta libraries relied on iRepertoire HTBI primers together with Arm-PCR of CDR3 regions. Via MiXCR, TCRdb re-called the multiplex PCR reads, giving one row per CDR3 protein. The data contain hundreds of thousands of distinct CDR3 sequences, 20% to 25% of them seen just once; the ten biggest clones take up 6.5% to 9%.

The J gene is TRBJ1-4, the V gene TRBV4-1; D is possibly TRBD1 (5 bases). The specimen was peripheral blood mononuclear cells (PBMCs), collected when the disease was refractory, from a patient treated with antithyroid drugs. The receptor comes from a female donor with Graves disease. The DNA for the CDR3 is TGCGCCAGCAGCCAACCCACACAGGTTGCAACTAATGAAAAACTGTTTTTT. Protein: CASSQPTQVATNEKLFF.